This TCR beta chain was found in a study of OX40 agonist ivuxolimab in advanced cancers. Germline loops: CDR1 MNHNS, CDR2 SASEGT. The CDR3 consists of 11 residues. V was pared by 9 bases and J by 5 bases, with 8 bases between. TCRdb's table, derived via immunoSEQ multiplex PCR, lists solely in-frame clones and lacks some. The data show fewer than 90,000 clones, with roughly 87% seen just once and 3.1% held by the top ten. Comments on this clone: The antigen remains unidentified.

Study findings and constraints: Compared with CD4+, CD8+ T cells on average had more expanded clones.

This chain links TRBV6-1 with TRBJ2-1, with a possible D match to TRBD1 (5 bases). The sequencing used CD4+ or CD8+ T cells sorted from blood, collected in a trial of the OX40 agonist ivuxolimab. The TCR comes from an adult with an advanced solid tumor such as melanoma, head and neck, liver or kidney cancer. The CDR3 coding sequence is TGTGCCAGTGACAGTCACAATGAGCAGTTCTTC. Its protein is CASDSHNEQFF.